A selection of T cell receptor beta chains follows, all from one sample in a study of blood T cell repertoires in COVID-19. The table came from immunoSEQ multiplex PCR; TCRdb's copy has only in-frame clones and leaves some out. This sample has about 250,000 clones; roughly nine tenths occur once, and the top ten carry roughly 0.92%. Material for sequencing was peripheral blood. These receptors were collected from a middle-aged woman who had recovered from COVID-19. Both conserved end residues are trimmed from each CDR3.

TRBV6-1	ASSEASVPSSYEQY
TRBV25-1	ASSAQAPSSGANVLT
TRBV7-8	ASSETGADHEQF
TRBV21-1	ASSVSGKVGAYEQY
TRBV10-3	AISEPRDGLRGAF
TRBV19	ASTQQGGLSSYNSPLH
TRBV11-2	ASSLGGRYEQF
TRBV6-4	ASLASGKGAPTQY
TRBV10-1	ASSESWEGRGVVDLGREQY
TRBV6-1	ASSDLYEQY
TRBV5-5	ASSLGTAGGEQF
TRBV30	AWSSPGIPYEQY
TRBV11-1	ASNIVGGSYNEQF
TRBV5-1	ASTFDRANYGYT
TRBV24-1	ATSYGENTGELF
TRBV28	ASTYRDRGLLLGNQPQH
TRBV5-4	ASRPGVGNSYEQY
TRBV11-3	ASSLGQDMNTEAF
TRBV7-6	ASSLVAASSTDTQY
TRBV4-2	ASSLPSGRTDNEQF
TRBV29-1	SVGGIGELF
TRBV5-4	ASSLPITDTQY
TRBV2	ASSEGGYNEQF
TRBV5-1	ASSLATLAGDTSTDTQY
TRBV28	ASSLTRGGYGYT
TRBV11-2	ASSLHGPKSSYNSPLH
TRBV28	ASSLADRVQQY
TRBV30	AWSVLPGFEQY
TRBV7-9	ASSSLGWQDDEQF